A single TCR beta chain is shown here with its context. Its antigen remains undetermined. Libraries were constructed by the immunoSEQ multiplex PCR assay. For the multiplex PCR, a mixture combining 60 forward primers for TCR Vbeta segments and 13 reverse primers for TCR Jbeta segments was used. A multiplex PCR assay on genomic DNA amplified the CDR3 region of rearranged TCR beta genes. Amplified TCR beta libraries were sequenced as 87-base-pair reads on the Illumina HiSeq System. In the paper's pipeline: A later analysis counted about 80 million unique TCR beta chains across the 640 or so repertoires, and roughly 11 million of these chains were shared by at least two donors. A nearest-neighbor algorithm error-corrected the raw reads and collapsed the reads into unique sequences, merging closely related sequences to remove PCR and sequencing errors. CDR3 sequences were aligned to IMGT reference sequences to assign V, D and J gene segments. Each retained sequence needed at least a six-nucleotide match to both a V gene segment and a J gene segment. Rearrangements were called productive when the CDR3 lacked stop codons and stayed in frame with V and J; all others were non-productive. Following IMGT convention, CDR3 was defined as the stretch from the second conserved V-encoded cysteine up to the conserved J-encoded phenylalanine. Sequences without an unambiguous match to a single V gene segment were excluded from the earlier analysis of several hundred of the donors. An earlier analysis of almost 600 of the donors classified V segments as functional when productive rearrangements were above 56.7% and as segregating when the standard deviation between donors was above 5%. To diagnose cytomegalovirus status from the catalog of TCR beta chain sequences, a statistical classification framework was built. V and J gene assignment, in a later analysis, came from comparing TCR nucleotide sequences with IMGT/GENE-DB human TR gene sequences. A later analysis assigned CDR3 sequences and most-parsimonious VDJ recombination scenarios with the TCRdist pipeline. In a later analysis, each TCR beta chain was defined by its CDR3 amino acid sequence together with its V-gene family, and reads without a unique V-gene family were excluded. To address suspected cross-contamination and a sequencing artifact, a later analysis removed a few hundred highly shared, low-generation-probability nucleotide sequences. In a later analysis, a clonal expansion index for each public chain was calculated from normalized within-repertoire ranks of inferred template counts. A later analysis computed generation probabilities with a VDJ recombination model fitted to out-of-frame rearrangements, and checked the results against IGoR. In a later analysis, hypergeometric tests were used to score TCR-TCR, TCR-HLA and TCR-CMV co-occurrence, with a repertoire-size bias correction applied to TCR pairs. To estimate false discovery rates, a later analysis permuted the HLA or CMV assignments 20 times. A later analysis grouped co-occurring TCRs with DBSCAN, adding TCRdist sequence similarity when clustering within HLA-allele-positive subsets. Co-occurrence clustering excluded repertoires with fewer than 30,000 or more than 120,000 public chains, plus five with anomalous nucleotide sharing. TCRdb's version of the immuneACCESS table is confined to in-frame rearrangements and falls short of the full clone set. An unresolved V gene accounts for under half of the shortfall where checked; the remainder is of unknown origin. V and J calls and clone size come straight from that table; D and trimming were deduced from the DNA. The sample's table covers 200,000 or so clones. The ten top clones hold about 1.1% of the sample.

This sample is part of a study of cytomegalovirus exposure and HLA in healthy donors listed by TCRdb under 2017. Regarding the research as a whole: An earlier analysis of 587 of the donors reported 276 Gb of sequence data and roughly 120 million unique TCR beta sequences obtained from about 179 million T cells. The study combined high-throughput TCR immunosequencing, statistical association of individual TCRs with disease status, and machine learning to predict cytomegalovirus infection status. In a later genetic analysis, genome-wide SNP genotypes for about 65% of the roughly 700 donors were used, and that subset was treated as a discovery cohort. In addition to the first cohort of 650 to 750 subjects, a separate validation cohort of 100 to 150 different subjects was used. Of the 300 to 500 genotyped donors, less than 85% were placed in the genetic ancestry cluster associated with self-reported Caucasian donors. Roughly 300 gigabases of sequencing data and approximately 85 million unique TCR sequences were included in an early release covering under 650 HLA-typed donors. The study was designed to test whether signatures of past pathogen exposure could be identified by cataloging public T cell receptors. In the later analysis, no new phenotypic data were used to find candidate immune exposures; instead, reliance was placed on TCR beta sequences and their occurrence across donors. The number of donors typed differed by locus, with roughly 620-630 for A, B, C, DRB1 and DQB1, around 560 for DQA1, 600 to 610 for DPA1, and under 490 for DPB1. Using immunosequencing, the study profiled T cell repertoires from 500 to 800 subjects and related those repertoires to cytomegalovirus serostatus. In a later analysis, previously published TCR beta repertoires from 500 to 750 donors were re-analyzed and high-resolution HLA genotyping was added so that TCR occurrence patterns could be studied. Roughly 5 DR-DQ haplotypes were handled as single units for association and clustering because linkage in the cohort was strong. Every discovery cohort repertoire had been produced on one sequencing platform. Across some 400 genotyped donors of the cohort, an average of about 240,000 unique TCR beta nucleotide sequences per donor were sequenced, and roughly 20% of those sequences were non-productive. An earlier analysis of several hundred of the donors applied high-throughput TCR beta sequencing to assess whether each TCR beta V gene segment acted as functional or pseudogenic. HLA typing covered class I and class II loci at four-digit resolution. Alongside the repertoire data, information on donor age, sex, ethnicity and CMV serostatus was compiled.

The research as a whole found: Correlated functional status among segregating V segments might be attributable to linkage disequilibrium, but an unknown experimental factor could not be ruled out. Three of the identified cytomegalovirus-associated TCR beta chains were confirmed in vitro to be specific for cytomegalovirus antigens. A group of highly shared sequence variants was considered likely to be a technical artifact of the sequencing pipeline. The authors suggested that the approach could potentially be extended to other disease states and immunological phenotypes. Cytomegalovirus status was reported to be diagnosed by the classifier with high specificity and sensitivity in both the original and validation cohorts. Seventeen rarely observed V segments, including chromosome 9 orphons, were excluded from the earlier analysis of almost 600 of the donors because counts were too low. Compared with equally common non-associated chains, HLA-associated TCR beta chains in a later analysis were more clonally expanded and had lower generation probabilities. In an earlier analysis of fewer than 700 of the donors, most TCR beta V segments appeared in productive rearrangements about 87% or about 30% of the time, broadly matching IMGT annotations. When HLA alleles, especially DR and DQ, strongly co-occurred, attributing TCR associations to individual alleles was difficult. Some IMGT-functional V segments, including TRBV6-2 and TRBV6-3, could not be told apart with the 87-base-pair reads, so those segments were excluded. A later genetic analysis associated a missense DCLRE1C variant with V-gene and J-gene trimming of TCR beta chains, and an independent cohort replicated the association. A further reported finding was that TCR beta sequences accurately predicted the HLA-A and HLA-B alleles for most subjects in the first cohort. This cohort had only TCR beta chains sequenced, and the lack of alpha or paired-chain data limited which features could be detected. In a later analysis, 15,000 to 20,000 TCR beta sequences were associated with specific HLA alleles at a false discovery rate of 0.05. Most TCR sequences were observed very rarely across donors, whereas some public TCRs were present in many individuals. In a later analysis, several top co-occurrence clusters were reported to appear linked to parvovirus B19, influenza, CMV and Epstein-Barr virus. Because HLA typing was missing for some donors at each locus, association tests included only the typed subset. Most CMV-associated TCR beta chains appeared to be HLA-restricted in a later analysis, and the HLA associations seemed to be driven largely by CMV exposure. In the study, some 160 TCR beta chains were listed as associated with cytomegalovirus. Compared with the approximately 670-donor mean, donors in an Asian-associated ancestry cluster had fewer N-insertions in productive TCRs, according to a later genetic analysis. Roughly uniform sequencing depth across donors was assumed in presence/absence analyses, although this assumption may not hold. CMV serostatus was the only immune exposure information available for the cohort. A later analysis found that TCR association rates varied across HLA loci, with DRB1 alleles showing the most associated TCRs and HLA-C alleles the fewest.

The cohort consisted of 650 to 700 healthy bone marrow donors. At the time of sampling, all cohort members were nominally healthy, though unrecorded immune exposures were likely present. The donor tested CMV seropositive, placing the donor among the 250 to 350 seropositive members of the cohort. A peripheral blood sample was provided by each donor, and peripheral blood mononuclear cells were used for TCR beta sequencing. The Qiagen DNeasy Blood Extraction Kit was used to extract genomic DNA from the blood cell samples. The CDR3 contains 18 residues, cysteine and phenylalanine counted. Only the CDR3 DNA stays, 54 bases, in frame from base 1. V and J lose 2 bases and 4 bases, and a span of 23 bases separates them. From the germline V gene, CDR1 is KGHSY and CDR2 is FQNENV.

This sequence was found in a girl aged 2 to 9 in good health and CMV-seropositive. The sample taken for sequencing was PBMCs. The sequence links TRBV16 to TRBJ1-2; confidence is insufficient to name the D gene. The CDR3 sequence is CASSQTSPRGIASYGYTF. The DNA is TGTGCCAGCAGCCAAACGTCCCCCCGGGGTATCGCTTCCTATGGCTACACCTTC.